Reported below is one T cell receptor beta chain. The PCR used 60 Vbeta and 13 Jbeta primers. TCRdb's table, derived via immunoSEQ multiplex PCR, lists solely in-frame clones and lacks some. The sample lists about 130,000 clones, approximately 80% occurring once. The entry originates in a study of cytomegalovirus exposure and HLA in healthy donors. The CDR3 runs 15 residues. With 0 bases clipped from V and 5 bases from J, the junction kept 4 bases outside the gene matches. Germline V gives CDR1 GTSNPN, CDR2 SVGIG (reference sequence). The TCR sequence derives from a young man in good health and CMV-seronegative. The material sequenced was PBMCs. This sequence joins TRBV30 and TRBJ1-2; 12 nucleotides line up with TRBD1. The CDR3 sequence is CAWSVGQGARYGYTF. CDR3 sequence (DNA): TGTGCCTGGAGTGTGGGACAGGGGGCGCGGTATGGCTACACCTTC.